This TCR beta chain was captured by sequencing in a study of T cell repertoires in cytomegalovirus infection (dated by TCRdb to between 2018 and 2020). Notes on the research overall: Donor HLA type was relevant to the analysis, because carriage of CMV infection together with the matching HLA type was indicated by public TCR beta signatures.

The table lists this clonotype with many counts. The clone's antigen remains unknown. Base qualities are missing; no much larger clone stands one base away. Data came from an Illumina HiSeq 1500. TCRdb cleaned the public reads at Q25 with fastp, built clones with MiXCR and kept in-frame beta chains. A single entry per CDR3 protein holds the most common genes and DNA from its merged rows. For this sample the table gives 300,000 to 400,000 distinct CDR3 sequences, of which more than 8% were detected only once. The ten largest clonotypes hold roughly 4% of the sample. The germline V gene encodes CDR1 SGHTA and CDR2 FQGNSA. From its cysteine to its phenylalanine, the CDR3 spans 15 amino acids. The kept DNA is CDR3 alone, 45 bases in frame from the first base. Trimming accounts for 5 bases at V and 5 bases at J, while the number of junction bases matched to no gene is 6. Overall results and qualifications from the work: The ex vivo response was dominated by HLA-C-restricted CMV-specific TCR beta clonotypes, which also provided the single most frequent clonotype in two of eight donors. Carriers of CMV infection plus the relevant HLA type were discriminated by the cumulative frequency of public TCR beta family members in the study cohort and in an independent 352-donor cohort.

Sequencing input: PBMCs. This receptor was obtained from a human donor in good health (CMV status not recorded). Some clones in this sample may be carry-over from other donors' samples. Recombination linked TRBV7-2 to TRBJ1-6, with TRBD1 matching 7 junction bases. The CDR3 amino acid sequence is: CASSRRDRNNSPLHF. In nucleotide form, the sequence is TGTGCCAGCAGCCGCCGGGACAGAAATAATTCACCCCTCCACTTT.